The 27 T cell receptor beta chains below all came from one sample that was sequenced in a study of shared clonotypes between healthy human individuals. Using immunoSEQ multiplex PCR, the repertoire was profiled, and TCRdb retains in-frame clones only, with some absent. The sample has about 2.4 million clones; under 95% are singletons. Sequenced material: naive CD4+ T cells from PBMCs. As for subset: CD45RA+ positively selected. These receptor sequences come from a man between 18 and 35 years old in good health. Some clones in this sample may be carry-over from other donors' samples.

This CDR3 is CAISTGTSSYNEQFF. In DNA form, the CDR3 reads TGTGCCATCAGTACCGGGACTAGCTCCTACAATGAGCAGTTCTTC. The gene calls are TRBV10-3 and TRBJ2-1, with 8 bases lining up with TRBD2. The CDR3 has 15 amino acids. Unmatched junction bases numbered 3, after V lost 5 bases and J lost 0 bases. Germline-derived CDR1 and CDR2 are ENHRY and SYGVKD.

As concerns this clone: Other DNA sequences of this sample code for an identical CDR3. The V gene is TRBV28, the J gene TRBJ1-2; a possible D gene is TRBD1 (6 bases). CDR3 size: 14 residues. The V gene's germline CDR1 is MDHEN and CDR2 SYDVKM. V lost 4 bases and J 4 bases, leaving 13 bases between the germline ends. CDR3: CASSWSGASYGYTF. CDR3 nucleotide sequence: TGTGCCAGCAGTTGGTCGGGGGCTTCCTATGGCTACACCTTC.

CDR3 sequence reads: CASSSVPEGEAFF. Here the CDR3 DNA reads TGCGCCAGCAGCTCCGTCCCTGAGGGTGAAGCTTTCTTT. This rearrangement joins TRBV5-1 to TRBJ1-1; no clear D. The germline gives CDR1 SGHRS, CDR2 YFSETQ. The CDR3 extends over 13 amino acids. V was trimmed by 3 bases and J by 7 bases, leaving 13 bases between them.

The V call is TRBV6-5, the J call TRBJ1-1; TRBD1 aligns across 8 bases. The CDR3 spans 15 residues. Germline assignment: CDR1 MNHEY and CDR2 SVGAGI. J gave up 2 bases and V 4 bases, and 6 bases lay outside the gene matches. The CDR3 spells CASSSGTGPNTEAFF. DNA of the CDR3: TGTGCCAGCAGTTCTGGGACAGGCCCCAACACTGAAGCTTTCTTT.

J is TRBJ2-7 and V is TRBV29-1, with 10 bases lining up with TRBD2. Trimming cost V 4 bases and J 5 bases; bases outside gene matches: 8. CDR1 is SQVTM, CDR2 ANQGSEA, per germline. The CDR3 is made up of 14 amino acids. The CDR3 region has the DNA TGCAGCGTTGGACCTACTAGCGGGATCAACGAGCAGTACTTC. The encoded protein is CSVGPTSGINEQYF.

The chain recombines TRBV7-8 with TRBJ2-1; 15 nucleotides line up with TRBD2. The CDR3 is 17 residues long. Germline V CDR1 and CDR2: SGHVS, FQNEAQ. Trimming cost V 2 bases and J 8 bases; bases outside gene matches: 7. CDR3 sequence (DNA): TGTGCCAGCAGCTTAAGGCGGACTAGCGGGAGGGATGATGAGCAGTTCTTC. Protein product: CASSLRRTSGRDDEQFF.

The chain uses TRBV6-6 and TRBJ1-1; possible D gene TRBD1, 5 bases. The V gene's germline CDR1 is MNHNY and CDR2 SVGAGI (reference sequence). V lost 6 bases, J lost 1 base, and 12 bases lay in between. The CDR3 extends over 14 amino acids. CDR3 DNA: TGTGCCAGCAGGGAAGGGACGCGGAACACTGAAGCTTTCTTT. It yields the protein CASREGTRNTEAFF.

This clone came up a few times. The chain employs TRBV30 and TRBJ1-5, with D hard to call. The CDR3 is 13 amino acids. Germline CDR1 reads GTSNPN; CDR2 reads SVGIG (reference sequence). The V end lost 0 bases, the J end lost 7 bases, and 10 bases lay between the germline ends. CDR3 residues: CAWSVLEGQPQHF. The CDR3 coding sequence is TGTGCCTGGAGTGTACTCGAGGGCCAGCCCCAGCATTTT.

The chain is built from TRBV5-1 and TRBJ1-5, with a weak D call TRBD1 (5 bases). The germline V gene has CDR1 SGHRS and CDR2 YFSETQ. The length of the CDR3 is 14 residues. Trimming cost V 0 bases and J 7 bases, with 11 bases left between them. The CDR3 region has the DNA TGCGCCAGCAGCTTGGCGGGGGAAACCCAGCCCCAGCATTTT. Protein sequence: CASSLAGETQPQHF.

Turning to this clone: The sample has other DNA sequences that encode this CDR3 too. The chain has TRBV2 and TRBJ1-1; D possibly corresponds to TRBD1 (5 bases). Per germline, CDR1 SNHLY and CDR2 FYNNEI. V lost 3 bases and J lost 1, with 6 bases in between. This CDR3 has 13 residues. The CDR3 sequence: CASSDQGNTEAFF. CDR3 sequence (DNA): TGTGCCAGCAGTGATCAGGGGAACACTGAAGCTTTCTTT.

This rearrangement joins TRBV7-3 to TRBJ2-1, with 8 bases fitting TRBD2. Germline-derived CDR1 and CDR2 are SGHTA and FQGTGA. The CDR3 is made up of 16 amino acids. Unmatched junction bases numbered 8, after V lost 5 bases and J lost 2 bases. CDR3 DNA: TGTGCCAGCAGCCGGATCGCGGGAGGCCCCTACAATGAGCAGTTCTTC. Its translation is CASSRIAGGPYNEQFF.

This clone occurred once. The chain links TRBV10-3 to TRBJ2-2, with D possibly being TRBD1 (5 bases). Germline CDR1 is ENHRY and CDR2 is SYGVKD. Deletions cut 7 bases from V and 3 bases from J, with 12 bases between. The CDR3 totals 14 residues. CDR3 amino acids: CAIKRGRDTGELFF. DNA of the CDR3: TGTGCCATCAAAAGGGGAAGGGACACCGGGGAGCTGTTTTTT.

This clone appeared once. V and J are TRBV4-1 and TRBJ2-7; D not resolved. V was shortened by 0 bases and J by 2 bases, with 5 bases between the two germline ends. The CDR3 extends over 13 amino acids. Germline V gene lookup returns CDR1 MGHRA and CDR2 YSYEKL. CDR3 DNA: TGCGCCAGCAGCCAAGATGCCGCCTACGAGCAGTACTTC. This gives the protein CASSQDAAYEQYF.

V and J are TRBV5-3 and TRBJ1-5, with unresolved D. TRBV5-3 is an ORF; its function is uncertain. The CDR3 covers 11 residues. V lost 4 bases and J lost 7, with 6 bases in between. The CDR3 bases are TGTGCCAGAAGCGCGGTACAGCCCCAGCATTTT. Translating it yields CARSAVQPQHF.

This clone was seen just once. The rearrangement uses TRBV6-5 and TRBJ2-1; maybe TRBD1 (5 bases). The CDR3 totals 15 residues. The V and J ends lost 0 bases and 9 bases respectively, with 15 bases between them. CDR1 is MNHEY and CDR2 is SVGAGI in the germline V gene. The CDR3 bases are TGTGCCAGCAGTTACTCTACGGTAAATCAGGGTGAGCAGTTCTTC. It encodes CASSYSTVNQGEQFF.

The V call is TRBV28, the J call TRBJ2-1, with 9 bases lining up with TRBD1. The J segment lost 4 bases and the V segment lost 7 bases, leaving 5 bases of the junction unmatched. In germline, CDR1 is MDHEN, CDR2 SYDVKM. This CDR3 has 14 residues. This CDR3 reads CASNGQGKYNEQFF. CDR3 in DNA: TGTGCCAGCAATGGACAGGGGAAGTACAATGAGCAGTTCTTC.

The V and J genes are TRBV11-2 and TRBJ1-6; TRBD1 is a possible D gene (5 bases). The CDR3 runs to 15 residues. The V gene lost 4 bases and the J gene lost 3 bases, with 10 bases spanning the gap. Germline CDR1 reads SGHAT; CDR2 reads FQNNGV. The DNA of the CDR3 is TGTGCCAGCAGCTCGAATAGGGGCTATAATTCACCCCTCCACTTT. This codes for CASSSNRGYNSPLHF. The full variable domain, completed using reference TRBV11-2 and TRBJ1-6, is EAGVAQSPRYKIIEKRQSVAFWCNPISGHATLYWYQQILGQGPKLLIQFQNNGVVDDSQLPKDRFSAERLKGVDSTLKIQPAKLEDSAVYLCASSSNRGYNSPLHFGNGTRLTVT.

CDR3 DNA sequence: TGTGCCAGCAGCTTCCCCCCGGCGGACATTCAGTACTTC. It codes for CASSFPPADIQYF. The chain carries TRBV7-3 and TRBJ2-4; D is ambiguous. Trimming pared 3 bases from V and 8 bases from J, leaving 11 bases between. CDR3 length: 13 amino acids. Germline V gives CDR1 SGHTA, CDR2 FQGTGA.

This clone appeared a few times. This rearrangement joins TRBV19 to TRBJ1-2; a weak D match, TRBD1 (5 bases). V was shortened by 1 base and J by 3 bases, with 15 bases between the two germline ends. This CDR3 has 16 amino acids. Germline CDR1 reads LNHDA; CDR2 reads SQIVND (reference sequence). Written as DNA, the CDR3 is TGTGCCAGTAGTATAGTCGGGCTGCGACAGCACTATGGCTACACCTTC. It codes for CASSIVGLRQHYGYTF.

The V and J genes are TRBV28 and TRBJ2-3; the match to TRBD2 covers 8 bases. Trimming at V came to 0 bases and at J to 2 bases, leaving 10 bases not matched to a gene. The CDR3 consists of 18 residues. Germline lookup yields CDR1 MDHEN and CDR2 SYDVKM. This CDR3 reads CASSLWTRLASSTDTQYF. The CDR3 DNA follows: TGTGCCAGCAGTTTATGGACGAGACTAGCGAGCTCCACAGATACGCAGTATTTT.

The V call is TRBV18, the J call TRBJ1-1; TRBD1 matches 9 bases. The CDR3 contains 15 residues. The germline gives CDR1 KGHSH, CDR2 LQKENI. V dropped 1 base and J dropped 6; count of bases not matched to a gene: 6. The CDR3 DNA sequence: TGTGCCAGCTCACCACTTGGACAGGGGTCGGCTGAAGCTTTCTTT. Residues: CASSPLGQGSAEAFF.

This chain connects TRBV30 to TRBJ1-1; D is unclear. Trimming stripped 8 bases from V and 4 bases from J, with 14 bases between. The CDR3 loop spans 12 amino acids. The germline V gene has CDR1 GTSNPN and CDR2 SVGIG (reference sequence). The chain's CDR3 is CARSEGGTEAFF. CDR3 DNA: TGTGCCCGTTCCGAGGGAGGCACTGAAGCTTTCTTT.

The chain joins TRBV18 to TRBJ2-5; 7 bases line up with TRBD2. The length of the CDR3 is 16 residues. V was pared by 3 bases and J by 4 bases, with 11 bases of the junction left unmatched. Germline lookup yields CDR1 KGHSH and CDR2 LQKENI. The CDR3 coding sequence is TGTGCCAGCTCACCCGACCCCTTACTAGCGCCAGAGACCCAGTACTTC. It is translated as CASSPDPLLAPETQYF.

The chain carries TRBV4-3 and TRBJ1-2; no definite D call. Germline values: CDR1 LGHNA, CDR2 YSLEER. V was trimmed by 0 bases and J by 2 bases, leaving 10 bases between them. The CDR3 covers 15 residues. The CDR3 loop is CASSQDSGSNYGYTF. In DNA form, the CDR3 reads TGCGCCAGCAGCCAAGATTCAGGATCCAACTATGGCTACACCTTC.

For this clone: Other DNA sequences in this sample translate to the same CDR3. The chain combines TRBV30 with TRBJ1-2; 10 bases align to TRBD1. V lost 3 bases and J lost 2; bases outside the gene matches: 3. The CDR3 runs 14 residues. Looked up from germline, CDR1 is GTSNPN and CDR2 is SVGIG (reference sequence). The CDR3 loop is CAWRRQGANYGYTF. The DNA for the CDR3 is TGTGCCTGGAGGCGACAGGGGGCCAACTATGGCTACACCTTC.

The chain recombines TRBV5-5 with TRBJ2-2; D ambiguous. The CDR3 has 15 residues. Trimming stripped 4 bases from V and 7 bases from J, with 17 bases between. The germline CDR1 and CDR2 sequences are SGHKS and YYEKEE (reference sequence). The CDR3 here is CASSPVPKGGGELFF. DNA of the CDR3: TGTGCCAGCAGCCCTGTCCCAAAGGGCGGCGGGGAGCTGTTTTTT.

This clone was recorded only once. V usage is TRBV7-9 and J usage is TRBJ2-7; either TRBD1 or TRBD2 may supply D (5 bases each). Trimming removed 5 bases from V and 4 bases from J, with 15 bases in between. Germline CDR1 reads SEHNR; CDR2 reads FQNEAQ (reference sequence). This CDR3 spans 14 amino acids. CDR3 bases: TGTGCCAGCAGCAAGAGGGACGTAGGTTACGAGCAGTACTTC. The encoded protein is CASSKRDVGYEQYF.